This T cell receptor beta chain was sequenced in a study of T cells in Graves' hyperthyroidism and ophthalmopathy. TCR beta CDR3 regions were amplified from RNA transcripts. The TCR CDR3 first-round RT-PCR relied on the HTBI primer set. TCRdb ran MiXCR on the multiplex PCR reads and lists one entry per CDR3 protein. The repertoire holds 400,000 to 550,000 distinct CDR3 sequences, with around a quarter as singletons. The germline V gene has CDR1 KGHDR and CDR2 SFDVKD. CDR3 length equals 16 residues. V was trimmed by 7 bases and J by 4 bases, leaving 18 bases between them. Notes on the study in general: Peripheral blood also featured most of the thyroid clonotypes expanded above 0.001.

On this clonotype: Its antigen remains unidentified.

The receptor was derived from a woman younger than 45 with Graves' ophthalmopathy. The sample consisted of blood. This rearrangement joins TRBV24-1 to TRBJ2-2; a possible D gene is TRBD2 (7 bases). This CDR3 is CATREAGSGVTGELFF. The CDR3 DNA reads as TGTGCCACCAGAGAAGCGGGATCAGGGGTCACCGGGGAGCTGTTTTTT.